The rows below give T cell receptor beta chains drawn from one sample of a study of T cell responses to AZD1222 COVID-19 vaccine. Sequencing was performed with immunoSEQ multiplex PCR; in TCRdb, only in-frame clones are kept and a portion is missing. The sample shows just under 90,000 clones, 70% to 90% of them seen only once. Specimen: peripheral blood, collected 28 days after the second AZD1222 dose. The origin of the receptors is an adult who received the AZD1222 COVID-19 vaccine. Both conserved end residues are trimmed from each CDR3.

cdr3_aa: ASSGPEDREAF; j_call: TRBJ1-1; v_call: TRBV9
cdr3_aa: ASSQEGSYNSPLH; j_call: TRBJ1-6; v_call: TRBV4-1
cdr3_aa: ASTPTPPRGDEKLF; j_call: TRBJ1-4; v_call: TRBV4-1
cdr3_aa: ASRANRADIYSNQPQH; j_call: TRBJ1-5; v_call: TRBV5-1
cdr3_aa: ASSQGTGFSGYT; j_call: TRBJ1-2; v_call: TRBV4-2
cdr3_aa: LAGEGGQETQY; j_call: TRBJ2-5; v_call: TRBV6-5
cdr3_aa: ASSSPINRGRTEAF; j_call: TRBJ1-1; v_call: TRBV28
cdr3_aa: ASRPTTGAGNTIY; j_call: TRBJ1-3; v_call: TRBV5-1
cdr3_aa: ASNEQDST; j_call: TRBJ1-2; v_call: TRBV7-2
cdr3_aa: ASSTMYRGGTEAF; j_call: TRBJ1-1; v_call: TRBV6-6
cdr3_aa: ASSVDRDTEAF; j_call: TRBJ1-1; v_call: TRBV27
cdr3_aa: ASSLWGQGIFNGYT; j_call: TRBJ1-2; v_call: TRBV5-6
cdr3_aa: ASSPQGQHTEAF; j_call: TRBJ1-1; v_call: TRBV7-9
cdr3_aa: ASSLLDEQY; j_call: TRBJ2-7; v_call: TRBV28
cdr3_aa: ASSWGGTNYGYT; j_call: TRBJ1-2; v_call: TRBV27
cdr3_aa: ASSSRQVASELF; j_call: TRBJ1-4; v_call: TRBV27
cdr3_aa: ATSDSGNPYEQY; j_call: TRBJ2-7; v_call: TRBV24-1
cdr3_aa: ASSPLILDSYEQY; j_call: TRBJ2-7; v_call: TRBV7-2
cdr3_aa: ASSLEEVSVIYEQY; j_call: TRBJ2-7; v_call: TRBV5-1
cdr3_aa: ASSQISTGRKSYEQY; j_call: TRBJ2-7; v_call: TRBV4-1
cdr3_aa: ASSWVHSTDTQY; j_call: TRBJ2-3; v_call: TRBV7-3
cdr3_aa: ASSLESRGDTQY; j_call: TRBJ2-3; v_call: TRBV5-4
cdr3_aa: ASSPRGGSYNEQF; j_call: TRBJ2-1; v_call: TRBV7-3
cdr3_aa: ASSQDPLAGTYEQY; j_call: TRBJ2-7; v_call: TRBV3-1/TRBV3-2
cdr3_aa: ASSFLGGAVFGYT; j_call: TRBJ1-2; v_call: TRBV7-9
cdr3_aa: ASSQQGNNQPQH; j_call: TRBJ1-5; v_call: TRBV5-4
cdr3_aa: ASRRAGLETQY; j_call: TRBJ2-5; v_call: TRBV5-1
cdr3_aa: ASSLGGTNYGYT; j_call: TRBJ1-2; v_call: TRBV7-9
cdr3_aa: AWQWGTVTYNEQF; j_call: TRBJ2-1; v_call: TRBV30
cdr3_aa: ASSLRFSGYT; j_call: TRBJ1-2; v_call: TRBV12-3/TRBV12-4
cdr3_aa: AISERGEVPEAF; j_call: TRBJ1-1; v_call: TRBV10-3
cdr3_aa: ATSGIGYNEQF; j_call: TRBJ2-1; v_call: TRBV24-1
cdr3_aa: ASSLSALVRGYT; j_call: TRBJ1-2; v_call: TRBV5-6
cdr3_aa: ASSVESVRVTEAF; j_call: TRBJ1-1; v_call: TRBV9
cdr3_aa: ASSPQASGGELF; j_call: TRBJ2-2; v_call: TRBV18
cdr3_aa: ASSLAVGYT; j_call: TRBJ1-2; v_call: TRBV5-8
cdr3_aa: ASLGRLNTEAF; j_call: TRBJ1-1; v_call: TRBV27
cdr3_aa: ATSGQSSYNEQF; j_call: TRBJ2-1; v_call: TRBV24-1
cdr3_aa: ASSLGDRAPSNTQY; j_call: TRBJ2-3; v_call: TRBV5-1
cdr3_aa: ASSLRGIGSGDYGYT; j_call: TRBJ1-2; v_call: TRBV28
cdr3_aa: ASSQDLGRHSQPQH; j_call: TRBJ1-5; v_call: TRBV3-1/TRBV3-2
cdr3_aa: ASSLTTGLAGSYNEQF; j_call: TRBJ2-1; v_call: TRBV14
cdr3_aa: ASSYAADGYT; j_call: TRBJ1-2; v_call: TRBV6-6
cdr3_aa: ASRLQGVGNTIY; j_call: TRBJ1-3; v_call: TRBV6-5
cdr3_aa: ASRSRRGPSTDTQY; j_call: TRBJ2-3; v_call: TRBV5-1
cdr3_aa: ASGSGMNTEAF; j_call: TRBJ1-1; v_call: TRBV19
cdr3_aa: ASSFFLTDYGYT; j_call: TRBJ1-2; v_call: TRBV5-4
cdr3_aa: ASSDRVGSFEAF; j_call: TRBJ1-1; v_call: TRBV6-1
cdr3_aa: ASSPTFEDTEAF; j_call: TRBJ1-1; v_call: TRBV5-1
cdr3_aa: ASSEFGVYYGYT; j_call: TRBJ1-2; v_call: TRBV6-1
cdr3_aa: ASSLSSQSSPLH; j_call: TRBJ1-6; v_call: TRBV3-1/TRBV3-2
cdr3_aa: ASSQTYARTDTQY; j_call: TRBJ2-3; v_call: TRBV7-3